This T cell receptor beta chain was obtained from a study of Ad26.COV2.S vaccination and SARS-CoV-2 variants. Treatment of the sample: over 15 received Ad26.COV2.S at low or high dose, single or two shots; about 5 received placebo; per-sample allocation not given. The samples date from day 63 after the first vaccine or placebo injection. CDR3 size: 14 residues. Germline V CDR1 and CDR2: SGHRS, YFSETQ. V lost 2 bases and J 3 bases, leaving 12 bases between the germline ends. Assay used: immunoSEQ multiplex PCR; TCRdb lists only in-frame clones, some missing. This table holds about 480,000 clones, around 88% found once.

This receptor was obtained from a person between 18 and 59 years old who received the Ad26.COV2.S COVID-19 vaccine or a placebo. The chain has TRBV5-1 and TRBJ2-7; D ambiguous. Sequenced material: peripheral blood, taken in a trial of Ad26.COV2.S vaccine versus placebo. CDR3 nucleotide sequence: TGCGCCAGCAGCTTTTCTCTACAGAACTACGAGCAGTACTTC. Amino acids: CASSFSLQNYEQYF.